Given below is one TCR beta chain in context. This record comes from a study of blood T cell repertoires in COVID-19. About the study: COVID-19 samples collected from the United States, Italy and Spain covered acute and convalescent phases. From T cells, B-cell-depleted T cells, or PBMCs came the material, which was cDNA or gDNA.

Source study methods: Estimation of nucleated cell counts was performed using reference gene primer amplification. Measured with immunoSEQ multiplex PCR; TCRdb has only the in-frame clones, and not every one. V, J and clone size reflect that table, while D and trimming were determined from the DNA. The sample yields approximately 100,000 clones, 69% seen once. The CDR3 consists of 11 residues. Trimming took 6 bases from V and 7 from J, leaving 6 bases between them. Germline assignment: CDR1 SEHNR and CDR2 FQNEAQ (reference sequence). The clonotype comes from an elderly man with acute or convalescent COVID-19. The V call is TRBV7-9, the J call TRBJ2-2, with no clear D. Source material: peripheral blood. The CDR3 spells CASSRSGELFF. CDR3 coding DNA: TGTGCCAGCAGTCGCAGCGGGGAGCTGTTTTTT.